The 12 T cell receptor beta chains reported below all come from one sample, sequenced in a study of tumor-infiltrating lymphocytes in primary liver carcinoma. A primer matching the constant region was used to make TCR beta cDNA from approximately 520 ng of total RNA. Generation of the TCR beta libraries relied on three nested multiplex PCR rounds using slightly modified ARM-PCR. TRBV1-TRBV30 forward primers and a C-beta reverse primer were used in the first two PCR rounds, which each ran for approximately 10 cycles. Each CDR3 protein is one row after TCRdb ran MiXCR on the multiplex PCR reads. The repertoire holds 100,000 or so distinct CDR3 sequences, with approximately 82% as singletons. Both RNA and DNA were isolated together from around 20-30 mg of bulk tissue that had not been sorted. The sequencing sample was made of liver tumor tissue from sampling region 3. Subset indicated: tumor region T3, left-lateral pole. These receptors all stem from a man aged 35 to 55 with primary liver carcinoma and hepatitis B virus infection.

In regard to this clonotype: A junction boundary mismatches the germline segment, possibly from a read error. The chain joins TRBV6-2 or TRBV6-3 to TRBJ2-1; the D is unclear. Germline CDR1 and CDR2: MNHEY and SVGEGT. This CDR3 is 12 amino acids long. The CDR3 sequence: CASSSAGPELFF. The CDR3 region has the DNA TGTGCCAGCAGTTCTGCCGGCCCTGAGCTGTTCTTC.

Comment on this clonotype: The junction shows a germline mismatch at one end, possibly a read error. J is TRBJ2-6 and V is TRBV11-1; perhaps D is TRBD1 or TRBD2 (5 bases each). The CDR3 extends over 14 amino acids. The germline V gene has CDR1 SGHAT and CDR2 FQDESV (reference sequence). CDR3 bases: TGTGCAAGCAGCTGGAACTCTGGGGGTAACGTCCTGACTTTT. This sequence encodes CASSWNSGGNVLTF.

This clonotype has a single count. A much bigger clone sits one base away, suggesting this may be a read error. The chain has TRBV2 and TRBJ2-1, with 10 bases lining up with TRBD2. The V segment lost 4 bases and the J segment 6 bases; nucleotides outside the gene matches: 15. CDR1 and CDR2 (germline): SNHLY, FYNNEI. The CDR3 runs 18 residues. The CDR3 sequence is CASSVTAGGPSDINEQFF. The DNA of the CDR3 is TGTGCCAGCAGTGTAACAGCGGGAGGGCCCTCGGACATCAATGAGCAGTTCTTC.

The chain combines TRBV30 with TRBJ2-5; D not certain. This CDR3 is 13 amino acids long. Trimming cost V 5 bases and J 2 bases, with 12 bases left between them. The germline gives CDR1 GTSNPN, CDR2 SVGIG (reference sequence). CDR3 DNA: TGTGCCTGGGCGAGAAGGGCGCAAGAGACCCAGTACTTC. Amino acid sequence: CAWARRAQETQYF.

The rearrangement links TRBV6-2 or TRBV6-3 to TRBJ2-7; D uncertain. The CDR3 contains 13 residues. CDR1 and CDR2 (germline): MNHEY, SVGEGT. V was pared by 3 bases and J by 2 bases, with 8 bases between. The CDR3 DNA is TGTGCCAGCAGTTATAAGCTACCCTACGAGCAGTACTTC. It translates to CASSYKLPYEQYF.

As to this clonotype: Relative to the germline gene, one junction end is altered; a read error may explain this. The rearrangement links TRBV6-1 to TRBJ2-6; maybe TRBD1 (6 bases). The CDR3 spans 17 residues. In germline, CDR1 is MNHNS, CDR2 SASEGT. The CDR3 spells CAGSARDTISGSNVLTF. In DNA, the CDR3 is TGTGCCGGCAGTGCCCGGGACACAATCTCTGGGTCCAACGTCCTGACTTTC.

Comment on this clonotype: A read error may account for a junction end that differs from germline. The chain links TRBV30 to TRBJ2-2; TRBD2 agrees at 10 bases. The length of the CDR3 is 17 residues. Per germline, CDR1 GTSNPN and CDR2 SVGIG (reference sequence). The CDR3 region has the DNA TGTCCCTGGATTGGTAGCGGGAGGCCGATAAACACCAGGGACCTGTTTTTT. It specifies CPWIGSGRPINTRDLFF.

To note about this clonotype: One end of the junction fails to match germline, which may point to a read error. The chain uses TRBV11-3 and TRBJ1-5; D tentatively reads TRBD1 or TRBD2 (5 bases each). The J call may be faulty, since TRBJ2-3 better matches the DNA end. This CDR3 contains 15 residues. Germline V gene sequence: CDR1 SGHNT, CDR2 YENEEA. CDR3 DNA sequence: TGTGCCAGCTGCTTAGATCTGGGGGTGGCTCGGCCCCAGTATTTT. Its protein is CASCLDLGVARPQYF.

Worth noting for this clonotype: Mismatch with germline at one junction end may stem from a read error. This chain uses TRBV11-3 with TRBJ1-1, with D possibly being TRBD1 (6 bases). This CDR3 has 13 residues. Germline CDR1 reads SGHNT; CDR2 reads YENEEA. In DNA form, the CDR3 reads TGCGCCAACAGCATAGCAAGGGGGTCTCAAGCTTTCTTT. Its protein product is CANSIARGSQAFF.

A word on this clonotype: Since no conserved phenylalanine or tryptophan closes the CDR3, a read error is the likely cause. The limits of the CDR3 on the DNA are not certain, so only TCRdb's listed CDR3 is given. J is TRBJ2-7 and V is TRBV11-2. Germline values: CDR1 SGHAT, CDR2 FQNNGV. The CDR3 spans 14 amino acids, including both terminal residues. The CDR3 sequence is CASSSNRNSYEQYY.

Of note for this clonotype: The CDR3 carries no conserved terminal phenylalanine or tryptophan, so it likely arises from a read error. The chain uses TRBV5-1 and TRBJ1-1; D unclear. Germline V gives CDR1 SGHRS, CDR2 YFSETQ. Deletions cut 4 bases from V and 1 base from J, with 14 bases between. The CDR3 runs 15 residues. The CDR3 sequence: CASSDRPGWNTEAFC. The CDR3 DNA reads as TGCGCCAGCAGCGATAGGCCGGGGTGGAACACTGAAGCTTTCTGT.

This clonotype came up once. The chain recombines TRBV12-3 or TRBV12-4 with TRBJ2-6; D possibly corresponds to TRBD1 (5 bases). V was pared by 7 bases and J by 15 bases, with 19 bases between. CDR3 length: 13 residues. The DNA of the CDR3 is TGTGCCAGCACCATCTCTGGGGCCAACAGCCTGACTTTC. Its protein product is CASTISGANSLTF.